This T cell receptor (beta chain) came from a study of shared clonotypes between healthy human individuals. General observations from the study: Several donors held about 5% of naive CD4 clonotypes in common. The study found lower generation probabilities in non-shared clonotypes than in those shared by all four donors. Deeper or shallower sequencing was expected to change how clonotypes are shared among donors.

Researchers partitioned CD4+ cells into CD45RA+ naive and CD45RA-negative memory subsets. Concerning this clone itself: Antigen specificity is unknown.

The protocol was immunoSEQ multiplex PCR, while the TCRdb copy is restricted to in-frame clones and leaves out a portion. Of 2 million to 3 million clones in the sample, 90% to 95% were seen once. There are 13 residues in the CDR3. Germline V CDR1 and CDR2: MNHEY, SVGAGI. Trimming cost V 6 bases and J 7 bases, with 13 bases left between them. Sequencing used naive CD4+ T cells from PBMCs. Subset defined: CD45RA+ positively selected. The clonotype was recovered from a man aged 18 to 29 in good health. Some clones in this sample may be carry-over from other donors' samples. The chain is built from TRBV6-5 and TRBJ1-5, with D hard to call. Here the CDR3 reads CASSALYQQPQHF. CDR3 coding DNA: TGTGCCAGCAGCGCCCTTTACCAACAGCCCCAGCATTTT.